Shown below are 21 T cell receptor beta chains from a single sample sequenced in a study of OX40 agonist ivuxolimab in advanced cancers. The assay was immunoSEQ multiplex PCR, and TCRdb's table has in-frame clones only and misses some. The repertoire consists of approximately 88,000 clones, with over 75% occurring once and the leading ten covering more than 0.25%. The specimen comprised CD4+ or CD8+ T cells sorted from blood, sampled in a trial of the OX40 agonist ivuxolimab. The receptors originated from an adult with an advanced solid tumor such as melanoma, head and neck, liver or kidney cancer.

The CDR3 DNA is TGTGCCATCAGTCCTTCAAGTGGGCAGGGCAATCAGCCCCAGCATTTT. Translated: CAISPSSGQGNQPQHF. The chain links TRBV10-3 to TRBJ1-5, with D uncertain. Per germline, CDR1 ENHRY and CDR2 SYGVKD. The CDR3 consists of 16 residues. Trimming took off 5 bases at V and 2 bases at J, with 16 bases between the two ends.

CDR3 amino acids: CASSPRQGSEAFF. The CDR3 DNA reads as TGTGCCAGCAGCCCTAGACAGGGGTCTGAAGCTTTCTTT. This chain joins TRBV2 and TRBJ1-1, with 8 bases fitting TRBD1. The ends lost 6 bases at V and 6 bases at J; junction bases unmatched: 6. Germline V gene data show CDR1 as SNHLY and CDR2 as FYNNEI. CDR3 size: 13 residues.

The chain couples TRBV11-2 to TRBJ2-7, with 9 bases aligning to TRBD2. CDR1 and CDR2 from the germline V gene are SGHAT and FQNNGV. The CDR3 contains 17 residues. Trimming took 0 bases from V and 0 from J; bases not matched to a gene: 6. In DNA form, the CDR3 reads TGTGCCAGCAGCTTAGATTCCATAGCGGGGGTCTCCTACGAGCAGTACTTC. Residues: CASSLDSIAGVSYEQYF.

The chain is built from TRBV27 and TRBJ1-2; 7 bases match TRBD1. V gave up 6 bases and J gave up 5 bases; unmatched junction bases: 12. Germline CDR1 is MNHEY and CDR2 is SMNVEV (reference sequence). The CDR3 has 15 amino acids. Here the CDR3 DNA reads TGTGCCAGCAGACCTGAGACCGGGACAGAATATGGCTACACCTTC. This sequence encodes CASRPETGTEYGYTF.

The rearrangement links TRBV10-3 to TRBJ2-7, with a weak D call TRBD1 (5 bases). Deletions cut 0 bases from V and 3 bases from J, with 15 bases between. Per germline, CDR1 ENHRY and CDR2 SYGVKD. There are 16 residues in the CDR3. The CDR3 region has the DNA TGTGCCATCAGTGAGTCGGCAGGGCTGACCTTCTACGAGCAGTACTTC. The encoded protein is CAISESAGLTFYEQYF.

This sequence joins TRBV11-2 and TRBJ2-7; D possibly corresponds to TRBD2 (6 bases). Germline CDR1 SGHAT, CDR2 FQNNGV. Trimming cost V 0 bases and J 3 bases, with 12 bases left between them. The CDR3 totals 15 residues. CDR3: CASSLEGGGHYEQYF. CDR3 DNA sequence: TGTGCCAGCAGCTTAGAGGGTGGAGGGCACTACGAGCAGTACTTC.

J is TRBJ1-2 and V is TRBV5-8, with 7 bases fitting TRBD1. The CDR3 is made up of 16 amino acids. The germline gives CDR1 SGHTS, CDR2 YDEGEE. After removal of 4 bases from V and 8 bases from J, the junction contained 17 bases not matched to a gene. The CDR3: CASSPHETGKVWGYTF. In DNA form, the CDR3 reads TGTGCCAGCAGCCCGCACGAGACAGGGAAAGTGTGGGGCTACACCTTC.

The chain joins TRBV7-2 to TRBJ2-7; the D gene could be TRBD1 or TRBD2 (5 bases each). The CDR3 contains 14 residues. Trimming took off 6 bases at V and 5 bases at J, with 17 bases between the two ends. Germline lookup yields CDR1 SGHTA and CDR2 FQGNSA. This CDR3 is CASRRDGAANEQYF. The CDR3 coding sequence is TGTGCCAGCAGAAGGGACGGGGCCGCTAACGAGCAGTACTTC.

This clone was detected once. The chain combines TRBV5-1 with TRBJ1-2; the D is unclear. The CDR3 is 14 residues long. Trimming stripped 4 bases from V and 8 bases from J, with 18 bases between. CDR1 is SGHRS, CDR2 YFSETQ, per germline. CDR3 amino acids: CASSETPGLEGYTF. The CDR3 DNA sequence: TGCGCCAGCAGCGAAACCCCGGGTCTTGAAGGCTACACCTTC.

The chain couples TRBV12-5 to TRBJ2-3; either TRBD1 or TRBD2 may supply D (6 bases each). This CDR3 has 16 residues. V was clipped by 6 bases and J by 1 base, with 17 bases between them. CDR1 and CDR2 (germline): LGHNT, FRNRAP. The CDR3, as DNA: TGTGCTAGTGGGGGGCCCCTGAGGGGGGGCACAGATACGCAGTATTTT. Protein: CASGGPLRGGTDTQYF.

V and J are TRBV11-2 and TRBJ1-6; possible D gene TRBD1, 6 bases. There are 15 residues in the CDR3. Trimming removed 0 bases at V and 9 bases at J, with 12 bases between. Germline CDR1 reads SGHAT; CDR2 reads FQNNGV. CDR3 loop: CASSLEGGKGSPLHF. Here the CDR3 DNA reads TGTGCCAGCAGCTTAGAAGGGGGAAAAGGTTCACCCCTCCACTTT.

The genes are TRBV9 and TRBJ1-4, with D unclear. The CDR3 is 15 residues long. Trimming removed 0 bases from V and 7 bases from J, with 13 bases in between. Germline values: CDR1 SGDLS, CDR2 YYNGEE. CDR3 protein: CASSVEGLGVEKLFF. In nucleotides, the CDR3 is TGTGCCAGCAGCGTAGAAGGGCTTGGAGTTGAAAAACTGTTTTTT.

V usage is TRBV4-3 and J usage is TRBJ1-5; D is ambiguous. Germline V CDR1 and CDR2: LGHNA, YSLEER. The CDR3 is 13 residues long. The V end was cut by 0 bases, the J end by 4 bases, with 4 bases between. The CDR3 DNA sequence: TGCGCCAGCAGCCAAGAGGAAAATCAGCCCCAGCATTTT. Protein product: CASSQEENQPQHF.

The chain carries TRBV23-1 and TRBJ2-7; tentatively, D is TRBD1 (6 bases). TRBV23-1 is known as an ORF, though its function is uncertain. CDR3 length: 15 amino acids. V lost 2 bases, J lost 3 bases, and 14 bases lay in between. The CDR3 reads CASSQGGPVDYEQYF. The CDR3 DNA sequence: TGCGCCAGCAGTCAAGGGGGCCCCGTGGACTACGAGCAGTACTTC.

This chain connects TRBV11-1 to TRBJ2-7; weak D call: TRBD1 (6 bases). Per the germline V gene, CDR1 is SGHAT and CDR2 is FQDESV (reference sequence). Trimming took off 5 bases at V and 4 bases at J, with 12 bases between the two ends. The CDR3 is 13 residues long. The CDR3 region has the DNA TGTGCCAGCAGCCTCCTGGACAGATACGAGCAGTACTTC. Translating it yields CASSLLDRYEQYF.

This chain uses TRBV5-4 with TRBJ1-1; 8 bases agree with TRBD1. J lost 3 bases, V lost 0 bases, and 13 bases had no gene match. CDR3 length equals 18 residues. Germline loops: CDR1 SGHNT, CDR2 YYREEE (reference sequence). The DNA for the CDR3 is TGTGCCAGCAGCTTGGCGGCGGCAGGGGGCATGTTGTACACTGAAGCTTTCTTT. Protein sequence: CASSLAAAGGMLYTEAFF.

The rearrangement links TRBV6-4 to TRBJ1-2, with 7 bases that match TRBD1. Losses at the gene ends were 6 bases for V and 7 bases for J; bases not matched to a gene: 8. CDR3 size: 13 residues. CDR1 and CDR2 (germline): MRHNA, SNTAGT. The DNA for the CDR3 is TGTGCCAGCAGCGATCACAGGGGATCTGGCTACACCTTC. Residues: CASSDHRGSGYTF.

This chain uses TRBV7-6 with TRBJ1-3, with D possibly being TRBD1 (6 bases). CDR3 length equals 18 residues. Trimming removed 1 base from V and 0 bases from J, with 16 bases in between. Germline V CDR1 and CDR2: SGHVS, FNYEAQ. Written as DNA, the CDR3 is TGTGCCAGCAGCTTAGTGGGGGCGGGCACCAGCTCTGGAAACACCATATATTTT. It codes for CASSLVGAGTSSGNTIYF.

The rearrangement joins TRBV7-2 to TRBJ2-3, with D unresolved. V shed 5 bases and J shed 1 base, with 7 bases lying between them. The CDR3 extends over 13 amino acids. Germline V gene lookup returns CDR1 SGHTA and CDR2 FQGNSA. CDR3 DNA: TGTGCCAGCAGCCCGCTAGGCACAGATACGCAGTATTTT. It is translated as CASSPLGTDTQYF.

The rearrangement joins TRBV5-1 to TRBJ2-3, with 7 bases matching TRBD2. Germline-derived CDR1 and CDR2 are SGHRS and YFSETQ. Trimming cost V 2 bases and J 2 bases; bases outside gene matches: 2. This CDR3 has 14 amino acids. CDR3 DNA sequence: TGCGCCAGCAGCTTAACTAGCGACACAGATACGCAGTATTTT. This translates into CASSLTSDTDTQYF.

The chain is built from TRBV10-3 and TRBJ2-7, with D unclear. The CDR3 is 12 amino acids. V dropped 2 bases and J dropped 11 bases, with 13 bases sitting between them. CDR1 is ENHRY, CDR2 SYGVKD, per germline. CDR3 coding DNA: TGTGCCATCAGTGAGGCCAATTATATGGAGTACTTC. Translated, it gives CAISEANYMEYF.